What follows describes a single TCR beta chain. CDR3 length: 15 residues. Germline V CDR1 and CDR2: SGHRS, YFSETQ. The V and J ends lost 0 bases and 5 bases, in that order; junction bases with no gene match: 4. This sample was included in a study of T cell changes during pregnancy in multiple sclerosis. The method was immunoSEQ multiplex PCR; TCRdb's version includes in-frame clones alone and lacks a portion of them. The data hold around 50,000 clones, with roughly 90% observed a single time. This sequence originates from a female donor in good health, enrolled as a control in a pregnancy study. This rearrangement joins TRBV5-1 to TRBJ2-3, with 9 bases aligning to TRBD1. Here the sequenced sample was CD4+ T cells from peripheral blood mononuclear cells, taken after pregnancy. The CDR3 loop reads CASSLDRGRVDTQYF. In DNA, the CDR3 is TGCGCCAGCAGCTTGGACAGGGGGCGCGTAGATACGCAGTATTTT.